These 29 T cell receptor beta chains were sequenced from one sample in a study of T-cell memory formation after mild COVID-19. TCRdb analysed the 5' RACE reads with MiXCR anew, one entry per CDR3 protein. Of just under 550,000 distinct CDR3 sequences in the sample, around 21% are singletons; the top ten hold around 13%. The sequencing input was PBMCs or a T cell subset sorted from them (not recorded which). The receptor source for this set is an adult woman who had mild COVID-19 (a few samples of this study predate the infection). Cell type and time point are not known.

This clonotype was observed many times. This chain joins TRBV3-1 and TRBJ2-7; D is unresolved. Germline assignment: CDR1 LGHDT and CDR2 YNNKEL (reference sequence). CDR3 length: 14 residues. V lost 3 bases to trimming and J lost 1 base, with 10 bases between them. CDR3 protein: CASSQFGPSYEQYF. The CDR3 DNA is TGTGCCAGCAGCCAGTTCGGACCGTCCTACGAGCAGTACTTC.

CDR3 protein: CARRNAQETQYF. CDR3 in DNA: TGTGCCAGACGGAACGCCCAAGAGACCCAGTACTTC. The J gene is TRBJ2-5, the V gene TRBV6-1; unclear D gene. This CDR3 contains 12 residues. Per the germline V gene, CDR1 is MNHNS and CDR2 is SASEGT. V was cut by 9 bases and J by 1 base, with 9 bases left in between.

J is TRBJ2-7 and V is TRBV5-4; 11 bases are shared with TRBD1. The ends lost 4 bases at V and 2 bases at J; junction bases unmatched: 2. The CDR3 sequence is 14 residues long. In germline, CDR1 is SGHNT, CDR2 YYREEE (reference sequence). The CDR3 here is CASSRTGGPYEQYF. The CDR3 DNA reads TGTGCCAGCAGCCGGACAGGGGGCCCCTACGAGCAGTACTTC.

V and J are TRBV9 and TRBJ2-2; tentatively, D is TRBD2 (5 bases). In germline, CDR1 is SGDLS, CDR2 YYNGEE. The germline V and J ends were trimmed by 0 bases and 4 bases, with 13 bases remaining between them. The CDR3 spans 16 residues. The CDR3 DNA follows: TGTGCCAGCAGCGTAGGATCCGGGGTGAGCACCGGGGAGCTGTTTTTT. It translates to CASSVGSGVSTGELFF. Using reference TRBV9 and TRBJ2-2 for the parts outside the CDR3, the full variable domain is DSGVTQTPKHLITATGQRVTLRCSPRSGDLSVYWYQQSLDQGLQFLIQYYNGEERAKGNILERFSAQQFPDLHSELNLSSLELGDSALYFCASSVGSGVSTGELFFGEGSRLTVL.

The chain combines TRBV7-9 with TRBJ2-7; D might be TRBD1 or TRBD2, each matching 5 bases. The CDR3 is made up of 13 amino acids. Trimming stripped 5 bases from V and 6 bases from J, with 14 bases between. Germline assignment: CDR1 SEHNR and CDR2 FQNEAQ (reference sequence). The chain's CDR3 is CASSDAGAFEQYF. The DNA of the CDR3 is TGTGCCAGCAGCGACGCCGGGGCCTTCGAGCAGTACTTC.

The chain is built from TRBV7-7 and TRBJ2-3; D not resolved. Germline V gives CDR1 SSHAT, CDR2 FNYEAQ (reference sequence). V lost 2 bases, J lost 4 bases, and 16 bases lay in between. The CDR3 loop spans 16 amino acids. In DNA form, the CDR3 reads TGTGCCAGCAGCTTACGATCTGGGTCCGTCGCAGATACGCAGTATTTT. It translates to CASSLRSGSVADTQYF. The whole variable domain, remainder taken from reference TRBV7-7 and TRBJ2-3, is GAGVSQSPRYKVTKRGQDVTLRCDPISSHATLYWYQQALGQGPEFLTYFNYEAQPDKSGLPSDRFSAERPEGSISTLTIQRTEQRDSAMYRCASSLRSGSVADTQYFGPGTRLTVL.

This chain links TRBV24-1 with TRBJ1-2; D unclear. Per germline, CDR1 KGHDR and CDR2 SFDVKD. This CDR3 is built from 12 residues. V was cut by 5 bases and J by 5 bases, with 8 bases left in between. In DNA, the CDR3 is TGTGCCACCAGTGGTAACACTTATGGCTACACCTTC. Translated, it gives CATSGNTYGYTF.

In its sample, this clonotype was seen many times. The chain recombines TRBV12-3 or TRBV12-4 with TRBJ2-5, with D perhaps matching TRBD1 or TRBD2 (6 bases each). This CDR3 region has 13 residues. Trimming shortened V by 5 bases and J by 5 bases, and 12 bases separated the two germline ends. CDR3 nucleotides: TGTGCCAGCAGTAGTCGGGGGCGGGAGACCCAGTACTTC. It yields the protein CASSSRGRETQYF.

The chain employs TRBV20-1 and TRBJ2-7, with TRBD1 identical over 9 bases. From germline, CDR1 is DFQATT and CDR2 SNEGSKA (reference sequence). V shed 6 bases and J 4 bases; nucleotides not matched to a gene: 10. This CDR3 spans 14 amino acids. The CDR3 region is CSAQLPGQGYEQYF. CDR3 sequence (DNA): TGCAGTGCCCAACTCCCGGGACAGGGATACGAGCAGTACTTC.

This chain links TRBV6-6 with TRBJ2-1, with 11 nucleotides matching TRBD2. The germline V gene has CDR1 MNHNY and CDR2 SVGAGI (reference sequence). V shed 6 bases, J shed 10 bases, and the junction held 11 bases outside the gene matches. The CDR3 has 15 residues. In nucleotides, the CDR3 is TGTGCCAGCAGGCTCGATAGCGGGAGGGCCTGGGAGCAGTTCTTC. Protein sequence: CASRLDSGRAWEQFF.

As DNA, the CDR3 is TGTGCCAGCAGAAGGGAGTTCGGAGAAAAACTGTTTTTT. Residues: CASRREFGEKLFF. V usage is TRBV6-5 and J usage is TRBJ1-4; D is unresolved. Germline V gives CDR1 MNHEY, CDR2 SVGAGI. V was shortened by 6 bases and J by 8 bases, with 13 bases between the two germline ends. The CDR3 runs 13 residues.

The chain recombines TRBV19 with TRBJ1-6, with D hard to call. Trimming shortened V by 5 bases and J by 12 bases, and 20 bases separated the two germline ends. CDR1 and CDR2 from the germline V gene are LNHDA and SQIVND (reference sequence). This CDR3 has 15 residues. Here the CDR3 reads CASSWVEHPSGPLHF. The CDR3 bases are TGTGCCAGTAGTTGGGTGGAGCATCCTTCGGGACCCCTCCACTTT.

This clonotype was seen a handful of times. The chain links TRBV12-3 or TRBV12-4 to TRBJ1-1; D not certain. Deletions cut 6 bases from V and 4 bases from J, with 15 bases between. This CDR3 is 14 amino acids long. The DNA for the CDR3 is TGTGCCAGCAGGTCGGTCCACCTTGGCACTGAAGCTTTCTTT. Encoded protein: CASRSVHLGTEAFF.

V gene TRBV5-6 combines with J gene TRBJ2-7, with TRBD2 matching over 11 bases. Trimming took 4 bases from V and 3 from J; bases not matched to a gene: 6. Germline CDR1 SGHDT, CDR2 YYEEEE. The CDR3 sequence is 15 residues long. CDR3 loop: CASSPGTSGNYEQYF. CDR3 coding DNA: TGTGCCAGCAGCCCCGGGACTAGCGGAAACTACGAGCAGTACTTC.

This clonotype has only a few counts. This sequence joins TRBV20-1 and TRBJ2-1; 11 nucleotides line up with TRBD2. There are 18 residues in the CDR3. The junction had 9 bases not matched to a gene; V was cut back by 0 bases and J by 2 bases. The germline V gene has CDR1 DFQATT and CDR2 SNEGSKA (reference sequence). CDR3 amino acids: CSARDTSGLAGPYNEQFF. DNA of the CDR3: TGCAGTGCTAGAGACACCTCCGGACTAGCGGGCCCCTACAATGAGCAGTTCTTC.

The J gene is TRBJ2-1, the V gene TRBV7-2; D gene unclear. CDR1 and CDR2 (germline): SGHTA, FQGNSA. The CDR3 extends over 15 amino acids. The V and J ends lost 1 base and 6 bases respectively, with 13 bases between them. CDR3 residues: CASSLGVLGGNEQFF. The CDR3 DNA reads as TGTGCCAGCAGCTTAGGCGTCTTGGGCGGCAATGAGCAGTTCTTC.

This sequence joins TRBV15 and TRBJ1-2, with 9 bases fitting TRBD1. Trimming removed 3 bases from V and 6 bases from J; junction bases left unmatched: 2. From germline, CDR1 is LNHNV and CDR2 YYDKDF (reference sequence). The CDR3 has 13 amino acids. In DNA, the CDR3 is TGTGCCACCAGCAGGGACAGGGGTAATGGCTACACCTTC. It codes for CATSRDRGNGYTF. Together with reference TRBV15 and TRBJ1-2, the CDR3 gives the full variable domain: DAMVIQNPRYQVTQFGKPVTLSCSQTLNHNVMYWYQQKSSQAPKLLFHYYDKDFNNEADTPDNFQSRRPNTSFCFLDIRSPGLGDTAMYLCATSRDRGNGYTFGSGTRLTVV.

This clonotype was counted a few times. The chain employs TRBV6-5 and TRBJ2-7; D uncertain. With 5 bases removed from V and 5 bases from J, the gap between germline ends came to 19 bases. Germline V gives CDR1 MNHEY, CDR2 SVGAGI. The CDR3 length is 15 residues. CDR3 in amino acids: CASSHGPPQSDEQYF. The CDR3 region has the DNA TGTGCCAGCAGTCACGGGCCTCCTCAGTCCGACGAGCAGTACTTC.

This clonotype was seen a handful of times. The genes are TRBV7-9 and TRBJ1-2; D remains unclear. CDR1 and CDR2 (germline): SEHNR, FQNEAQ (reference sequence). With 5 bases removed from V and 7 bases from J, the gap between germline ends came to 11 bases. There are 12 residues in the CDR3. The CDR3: CASSTRESGYTF. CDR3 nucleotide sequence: TGTGCCAGCAGCACTCGGGAGTCTGGCTACACCTTC.

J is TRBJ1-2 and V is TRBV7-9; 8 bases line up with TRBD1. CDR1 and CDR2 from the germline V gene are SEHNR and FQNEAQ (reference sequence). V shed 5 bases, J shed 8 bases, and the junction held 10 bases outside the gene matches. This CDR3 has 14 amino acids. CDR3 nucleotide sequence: TGTGCCAGCAGCGATTGGGACAGGAGAGGGGGCTACACCTTC. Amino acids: CASSDWDRRGGYTF.

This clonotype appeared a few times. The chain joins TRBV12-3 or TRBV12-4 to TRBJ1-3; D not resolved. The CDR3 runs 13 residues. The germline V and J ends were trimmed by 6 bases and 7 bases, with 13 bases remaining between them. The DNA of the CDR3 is TGTGCCAGCAGCCTACGTAACTTGAACACCATATATTTT. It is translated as CASSLRNLNTIYF.

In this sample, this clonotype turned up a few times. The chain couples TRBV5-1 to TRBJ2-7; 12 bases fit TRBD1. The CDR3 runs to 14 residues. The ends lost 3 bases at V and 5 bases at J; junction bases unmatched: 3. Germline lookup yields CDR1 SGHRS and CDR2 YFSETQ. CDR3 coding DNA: TGCGCCAGCAGCTGGGGACAGGGGGCGGACGAGCAGTACTTC. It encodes CASSWGQGADEQYF.

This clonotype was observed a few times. For the CDR3, the DNA is TGTGCCTGGAGCGTAACGACCTACGAGCAGTACTTC. Residues: CAWSVTTYEQYF. The chain employs TRBV30 and TRBJ2-7; D remains unclear. Germline V gene data show CDR1 as GTSNPN and CDR2 as SVGIG (reference sequence). Trimming left V 3 bases short and J 2 bases short, with 8 bases between. This CDR3 comprises 12 residues.

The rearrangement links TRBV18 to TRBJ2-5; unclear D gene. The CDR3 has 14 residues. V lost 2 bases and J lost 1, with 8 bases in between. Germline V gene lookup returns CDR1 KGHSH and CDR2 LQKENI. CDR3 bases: TGTGCCAGCTCACCAAGTGGTCGCCAAGAGACCCAGTACTTC. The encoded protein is CASSPSGRQETQYF.

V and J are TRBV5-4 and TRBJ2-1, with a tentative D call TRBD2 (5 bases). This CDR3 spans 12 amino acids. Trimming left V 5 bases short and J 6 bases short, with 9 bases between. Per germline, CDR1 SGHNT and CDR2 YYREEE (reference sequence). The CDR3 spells CASSGLRNEQFF. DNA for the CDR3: TGTGCCAGCAGTGGACTCCGCAATGAGCAGTTCTTC.

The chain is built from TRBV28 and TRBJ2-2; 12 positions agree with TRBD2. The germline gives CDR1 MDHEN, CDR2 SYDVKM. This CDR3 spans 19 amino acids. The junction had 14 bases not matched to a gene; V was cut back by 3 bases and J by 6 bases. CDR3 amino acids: CASSFPRGLAGPSAGELFF. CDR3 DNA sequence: TGTGCCAGCAGTTTCCCCCGCGGACTAGCGGGACCCTCCGCCGGGGAGCTGTTTTTT.

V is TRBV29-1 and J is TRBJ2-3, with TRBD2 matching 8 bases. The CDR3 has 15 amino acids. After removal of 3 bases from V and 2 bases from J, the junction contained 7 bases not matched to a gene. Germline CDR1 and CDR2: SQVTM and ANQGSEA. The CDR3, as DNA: TGCAGCGTTGATTCTAGACTAGCGTCCACAGATACGCAGTATTTT. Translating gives CSVDSRLASTDTQYF.

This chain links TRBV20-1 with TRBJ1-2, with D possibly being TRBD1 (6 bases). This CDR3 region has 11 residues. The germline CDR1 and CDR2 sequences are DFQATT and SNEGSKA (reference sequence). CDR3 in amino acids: CAWKGDYGYTF. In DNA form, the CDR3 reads TGCGCTTGGAAGGGGGACTATGGCTACACCTTC.

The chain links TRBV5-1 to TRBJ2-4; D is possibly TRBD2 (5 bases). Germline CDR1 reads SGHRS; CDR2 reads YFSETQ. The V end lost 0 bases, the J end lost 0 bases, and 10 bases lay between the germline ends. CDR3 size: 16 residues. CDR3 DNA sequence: TGCGCCAGCAGCTTGGTGGCGGGTGTAGCCAAAAACATTCAGTACTTC. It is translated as CASSLVAGVAKNIQYF.